The sequence of this T cell receptor (beta chain) was determined in a study of CD8 T cells in ankylosing spondylitis. As the method for making TCR beta libraries, quantitative 5'-RACE with molecular barcodes was used. From the 5' RACE reads, TCRdb called clonotypes with MiXCR, one entry per CDR3 protein. The sample has about 540,000 distinct CDR3 sequences; about an eighth are singletons. A remark on this clonotype: Its cognate antigen is unknown.

General study points: In peripheral blood, disease-linked CD8+ clones occurred at relatively low frequencies. Roughly eight highly homologous variants made up a TCR beta motif, and this motif appeared characteristic of ankylosing spondylitis blood. It was reported that disease-linked clones were significantly enriched in matched ankylosing spondylitis synovial fluid.

Per germline, CDR1 SGHTA and CDR2 FQGNSA. The CDR3 covers 14 residues. V lost 0 bases and J lost 0, with 6 bases in between. The sequenced sample consisted of blood, either unsorted or a sorted T cell fraction (not recorded which). The receptor was derived from a male donor with ankylosing spondylitis. The V call is TRBV7-2, the J call TRBJ2-7, with D possibly matching TRBD1 (5 bases). Written as DNA, the CDR3 is TGTGCCAGCAGCTTAGCCAGGGACTCCTACGAGCAGTACGTC. Its translation: CASSLARDSYEQYV.